The T cell receptor beta chain described here comes from a study of T cells after yellow fever vaccination. The ends lost 1 base at V and 2 bases at J; junction bases unmatched: 6. The CDR3 runs 16 residues. Germline V gives CDR1 SGHRS, CDR2 YFSETQ. TCRdb reanalysed the 5' RACE reads using MiXCR and keeps one entry per CDR3 protein. The sample includes approximately 580,000 distinct CDR3 sequences, 17% of them seen just once. The sample in question was PBMCs, obtained about 5 days after the first yellow fever vaccination. The sequence came from a man aged 18-30 years who received the YFV17D yellow fever vaccine. V usage is TRBV5-1 and J usage is TRBJ2-5; 9 nucleotides line up with TRBD2. CDR3 DNA sequence: TGCGCCAGCAGCTTGAACCCTAGCGGGGAGCAAGAGACCCAGTACTTC. This codes for CASSLNPSGEQETQYF.